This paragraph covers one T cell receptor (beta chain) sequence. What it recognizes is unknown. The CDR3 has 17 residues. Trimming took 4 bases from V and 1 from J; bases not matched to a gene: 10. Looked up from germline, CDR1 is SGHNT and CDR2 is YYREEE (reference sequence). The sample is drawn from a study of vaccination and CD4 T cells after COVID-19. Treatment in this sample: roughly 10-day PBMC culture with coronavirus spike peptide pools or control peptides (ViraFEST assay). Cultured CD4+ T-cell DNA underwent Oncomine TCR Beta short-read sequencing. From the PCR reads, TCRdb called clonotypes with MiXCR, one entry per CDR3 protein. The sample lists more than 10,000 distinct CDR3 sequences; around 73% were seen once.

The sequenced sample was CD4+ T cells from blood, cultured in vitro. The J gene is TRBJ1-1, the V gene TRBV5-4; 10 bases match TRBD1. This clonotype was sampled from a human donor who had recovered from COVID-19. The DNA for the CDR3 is TGTGCCAGCAGCCGGCCCGGGACAGGGGACCCGAACACTGAAGCTTTCTTT. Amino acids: CASSRPGTGDPNTEAFF.